Here is one T cell receptor beta chain with its context. What this receptor recognizes is not known. This specimen comes from a study of T cell clusters in autoimmune cytopenias (dated 2019 in TCRdb). A note on the overall study: A median TRB sequencing depth of around 53,000 reads per sample was reached, and a median of roughly 2,300 distinct TRB clonotypes per sample was obtained. TRB and IGH repertoires from peripheral blood were sequenced in autoimmune cytopenia patients at active disease and during treatment follow-up, with healthy, CLL and autoimmune hepatitis controls included alongside. The study aimed to test whether autoimmune cytopenia patients carry a disease-specific immune repertoire signature usable as a blood-based biomarker.

The CDR3 contains 14 residues, cysteine and phenylalanine counted. Only the protein is available. As encoded in the germline V gene, CDR1 is MNHEY while CDR2 is SVGEGT. TRB rearrangements were amplified by multiplex PCR using a touch-down protocol with TRB-A and TRB-B primer pools mixed in one tube. Illumina adapters and sample indices were added to the amplicons through two consecutive PCR reactions using Phusion HS II polymerase. After gel purification with the NucleoSpin Gel and PCR Clean-up kit, the amplicons were quantified by Qubit and checked for quality on an Agilent 2100 Bioanalyzer. Sequencing of the libraries was performed on an Illumina MiSeq with 600-cycle, single-indexed, paired-end runs. As for the original processing: MiXCR version 2.1.12, together with the default MiXCR reference library, was used to align and assemble the TRB reads. A clone was defined by each unique CDR3 nucleotide sequence, and the analysis included only productive sequences supported by at least two reads. Alpha-parameterized diversity profiles (alpha 0 to 5), including the Shannon (alpha 1) and Simpson (alpha 2) indices, were computed with an R script to assess repertoire diversity. The tcR package was used to compute combinatorial TRB VJ usage, and cohorts were compared on this usage by principal component analysis with ade4. GLIPH clustering of TCRbeta CDR3s was carried out on cohort pairs matched by age and read depth, and cluster frequencies were compared by Wilcoxon test. TCRdb reprocessed the reads, reporting each CDR3 protein sequence once and no DNA. Here the V and J calls rest on TCRdb's processing, not on the authors' analysis. In this sample's table one finds 9,500 to 15,000 distinct CDR3 sequences. About 2.9% of the sample is taken by the ten largest.

Per sample, approximately 0.25 ug of peripheral blood genomic DNA, tens of thousands of genome equivalents, was used for TRB amplification. Findings and caveats that apply to the study as a whole: Shifts in the TRB repertoire, including less even repertoires in secondary cytopenia and CLL, were mostly a reflection of lymphoma bias and not of autoimmunity. The T cell clusters were defined in silico only, and their functional role remained to be validated experimentally. Compared with active autoimmune hepatitis patients, healthy donors had almost three times as many exclusive TRB clusters, a finding consistent with an autoimmunity-wide signature. The cluster-lack signature was not observed for secondary cytopenia versus CLL, as the signature was apparently masked by the dominant lymphoma-associated repertoire. GLIPH results suggested that primary autoimmune cytopenia patients were missing physiological T cell clusters, with approximately 52 clusters found only in healthy donors compared with about 16 found only in patients.

This sequence uses TRBV6-2 or TRBV6-3 and TRBJ2-7; TCRdb selects TRBD1, and the lack of DNA leaves this call unchecked. Sequencing input: peripheral blood. This TCR was sampled from a human donor with an autoimmune cytopenia or autoimmune hepatitis (not recorded which). The CDR3 sequence is CASSVTGAGYEQYF.